Listed below are T cell receptor beta chains from one sample, sequenced in a study of blood T cell repertoires in COVID-19. The assay was immunoSEQ multiplex PCR, and TCRdb's table has in-frame clones only and misses some. Found here are 100,000 to 150,000 clones, roughly 88% of them singletons; the top ten hold roughly 1.2%. Sequenced sample: peripheral blood. The receptors here all came from a woman at least 80 years old with acute or convalescent COVID-19. Both conserved end residues are part of each CDR3. D genes are given only for firm matches. The size field is filled for only some rows; it gives once, few, many or a size class.

size	V	D	J	CDR3	DNA
NA	TRBV5-6	NA	TRBJ2-1	CASTLWQAGEQFF	TGTGCCAGCACCCTTTGGCAGGCTGGAGAGCAGTTCTTC
NA	TRBV7-2	TRBD2	TRBJ2-1	CASSLRGIGGTSSYNEQFF	TGTGCCAGCAGCTTAAGAGGGATCGGCGGGACTAGCTCCTACAATGAGCAGTTCTTC
NA	TRBV19	TRBD1	TRBJ1-6	CASSMGDRIINSPLHF	TGTGCCAGTAGTATGGGGGACAGGATAATAAATTCACCCCTCCACTTT
NA	TRBV3-1/TRBV3-2	TRBD2	TRBJ2-5	CASRGTSGRGTQYF	TGTGCCAGCAGGGGGACTAGCGGGAGGGGGACCCAGTACTTC
NA	TRBV12-3/TRBV12-4	NA	TRBJ2-3	CASSFADTQYF	TGTGCCAGCAGTTTTGCGGATACGCAGTATTTT
NA	TRBV21-1	NA	TRBJ2-2	CASSKGRCNTGELFF	TGTGCCAGCAGCAAGGGCAGGTGCAACACCGGGGAGCTGTTTTTT
NA	TRBV2	NA	TRBJ1-4	CASSADTKSEKLFF	TGTGCCAGCAGTGCGGACACCAAGAGTGAAAAACTGTTTTTT
once	TRBV19	NA	TRBJ2-2	CASSAPWGGGELFF	TGTGCCAGTAGTGCCCCCTGGGGCGGAGGGGAGCTGTTTTTT
once	TRBV5-1	TRBD2	TRBJ2-1	CASSAGTSGSDEQFF	TGCGCCAGCAGCGCCGGGACTAGCGGGAGCGATGAGCAGTTCTTC
NA	TRBV18	NA	TRBJ1-1	CASSPISDFMNTEAFF	TGTGCCAGCTCACCAATCAGTGATTTCATGAACACTGAAGCTTTCTTT
NA	TRBV5-4	NA	TRBJ2-5	CASSLRDTGYQETQYF	TGTGCCAGCAGCTTACGGGACACGGGGTACCAAGAGACCCAGTACTTC
NA	TRBV5-1	NA	TRBJ1-2	CASSYDRNYGYTF	TGCGCCAGCAGCTATGACAGGAACTATGGCTACACCTTC
NA	TRBV9	TRBD2	TRBJ2-2	CASSVYSGTTPVLATGELFF	TGTGCCAGCAGCGTATATAGCGGGACCACCCCAGTCTTGGCCACCGGGGAGCTGTTTTTT
few	TRBV7-6	NA	TRBJ1-3	CASSLGTLQGSSGNTIYF	TGTGCCAGCAGCTTAGGGACCCTCCAGGGAAGCTCTGGAAACACCATATATTTT
NA	TRBV9	NA	TRBJ2-2	CASSVRPGAGELFF	TGTGCCAGCAGCGTACGGCCCGGGGCCGGGGAGCTGTTTTTT
once	TRBV28	TRBD2	TRBJ2-5	CASSQAGGETQYF	TGTGCCAGCAGTCAAGCGGGAGGGGAGACCCAGTACTTC
NA	TRBV9	NA	TRBJ2-1	CASSKQRVGHNEQFF	TGTGCCAGCAGCAAACAGAGGGTGGGCCACAATGAGCAGTTCTTC
NA	TRBV9	NA	TRBJ1-4	CASSSQGATNEKLFF	TGTGCCAGCAGCTCCCAGGGTGCAACTAATGAAAAACTGTTTTTT
NA	TRBV28	NA	TRBJ2-7	CASSLLGGQYF	TGTGCCAGCAGTTTATTGGGGGGGCAGTACTTC
once	TRBV9	TRBD2	TRBJ2-7	CASSESGNSYEQYF	TGTGCCAGCAGCGAAAGCGGGAATTCCTACGAGCAGTACTTC
NA	TRBV6-1	NA	TRBJ2-7	CASSEIRIGGYEQYF	TGTGCCAGCAGTGAAATTCGCATAGGAGGCTACGAGCAGTACTTC
NA	TRBV7-3	NA	TRBJ2-2	CASSLSNTGELFF	TGTGCCAGCAGTCTATCGAACACCGGGGAGCTGTTTTTT
NA	TRBV4-1	TRBD1	TRBJ2-7	CASSQAGTAHSYEQYF	TGCGCCAGCAGCCAAGCCGGGACAGCCCACTCCTACGAGCAGTACTTC
NA	TRBV5-1	TRBD1	TRBJ1-2	CASSLAGQGSSGYTF	TGCGCCAGCAGCTTGGCGGGACAGGGGTCTTCTGGCTACACCTTC
few	TRBV9	NA	TRBJ1-3	CASSSLTGISGNTIYF	TGTGCCAGCTCTAGTCTAACGGGGATCTCTGGAAACACCATATATTTT
NA	TRBV5-1	NA	TRBJ2-3	CASSPGSPRGTDTQYF	TGCGCCAGCAGCCCCGGGTCCCCTAGAGGCACAGATACGCAGTATTTT
NA	TRBV7-9	NA	TRBJ1-1	CASSLVEGGNTEAFF	TGTGCCAGCAGCTTAGTGGAGGGAGGGAACACTGAAGCTTTCTTT
NA	TRBV5-5	NA	TRBJ1-4	CASSLPATNEKLFF	TGTGCCAGCAGCTTGCCGGCAACTAATGAAAAACTGTTTTTT
NA	TRBV19	NA	TRBJ1-3	CASSVRVAGNTIYF	TGTGCCAGTAGTGTTCGAGTGGCTGGAAACACCATATATTTT